The source of this T cell receptor (beta chain) is a study of T cells in Graves' hyperthyroidism and ophthalmopathy. Amplified TCR beta CDR3 regions came from RNA transcripts. Primed by the HTBI set, a first-round RT-PCR was run on the TCR CDR3. One entry per CDR3 protein, called by TCRdb with MiXCR from the multiplex PCR reads. In the table there are more than 500,000 distinct CDR3 sequences, around 46% of which are singletons. CDR1 and CDR2 (germline): MNHEY, SVGEGT. V was cut by 2 bases and J by 3 bases, with 8 bases left in between. The CDR3 extends over 13 amino acids. Patients were excluded because of uncontrolled infection, other autoimmune disease, pregnancy or lactation. In its sample, this clonotype was seen many times. The antigen remains undetermined. Study-level findings and limits: Model output signaled ophthalmopathy a median approximately 6 months ahead of onset. Most thyroid-expanded clonotypes above 0.001 were also found in blood.

The origin of this receptor is an adult woman with Graves' disease, either hyperthyroidism or ophthalmopathy (not recorded which). The sample was peripheral blood or thyroid tissue (not recorded which). V is TRBV6-2 or TRBV6-3 and J is TRBJ2-7; D unresolved. CDR3 nucleotide sequence: TGTGCCAGCAGTTACAGCCAAGACTACGAGCAGTACTTC. This encodes CASSYSQDYEQYF.